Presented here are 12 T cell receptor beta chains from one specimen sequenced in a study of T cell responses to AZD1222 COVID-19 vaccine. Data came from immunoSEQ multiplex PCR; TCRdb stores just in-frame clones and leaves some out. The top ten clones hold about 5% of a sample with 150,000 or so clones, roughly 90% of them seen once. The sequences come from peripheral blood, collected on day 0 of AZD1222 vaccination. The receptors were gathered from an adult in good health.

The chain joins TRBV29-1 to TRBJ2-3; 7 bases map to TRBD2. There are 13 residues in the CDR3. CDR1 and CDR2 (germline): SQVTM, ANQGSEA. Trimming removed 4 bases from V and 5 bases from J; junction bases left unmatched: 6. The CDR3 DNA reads TGCAGCGTTGTCGGGGGGTTAAAAGATACGCAGTATTTT. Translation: CSVVGGLKDTQYF.

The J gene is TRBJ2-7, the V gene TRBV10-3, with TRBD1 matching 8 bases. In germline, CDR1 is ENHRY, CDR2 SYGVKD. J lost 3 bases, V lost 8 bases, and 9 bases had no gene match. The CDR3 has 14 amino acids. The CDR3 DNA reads TGTGCCATCGGAACCGGGACAGGATTCTACGAGCAGTACTTC. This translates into CAIGTGTGFYEQYF.

The CDR3 DNA reads as TGTGCCAGCAGTGAATTAGGTCCACTAGCGGGACGCGAGACCCAGTACTTC. It is translated as CASSELGPLAGRETQYF. The V gene is TRBV25-1, the J gene TRBJ2-5; 10 bases map to TRBD2. The CDR3 covers 17 residues. Germline CDR1 MGHDK, CDR2 SYGVNS. V dropped 1 base and J dropped 5; count of bases not matched to a gene: 10.

The CDR3 here is CSGGQGARTGELFF. The DNA of the CDR3 is TGCAGCGGGGGACAGGGGGCGAGGACCGGGGAGCTGTTTTTT. The V gene is TRBV29-1, the J gene TRBJ2-2; 12 bases are shared with TRBD1. The CDR3 is 14 amino acids. The junction had 5 bases not matched to a gene; V was cut back by 7 bases and J by 5 bases. Germline V gives CDR1 SQVTM, CDR2 ANQGSEA.

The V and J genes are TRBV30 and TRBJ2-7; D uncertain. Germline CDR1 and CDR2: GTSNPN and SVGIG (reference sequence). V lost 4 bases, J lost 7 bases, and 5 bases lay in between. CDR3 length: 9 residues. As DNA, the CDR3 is TGTGCCTGGATGGGAGAGCAGTACTTC. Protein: CAWMGEQYF.

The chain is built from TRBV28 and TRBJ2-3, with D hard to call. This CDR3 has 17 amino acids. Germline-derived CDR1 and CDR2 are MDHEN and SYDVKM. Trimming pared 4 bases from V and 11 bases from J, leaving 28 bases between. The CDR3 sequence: CASSYIPLPGPMSEQYF. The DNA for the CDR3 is TGTGCCAGCAGTTATATCCCTCTTCCGGGCCCAATGTCGGAGCAGTATTTT.

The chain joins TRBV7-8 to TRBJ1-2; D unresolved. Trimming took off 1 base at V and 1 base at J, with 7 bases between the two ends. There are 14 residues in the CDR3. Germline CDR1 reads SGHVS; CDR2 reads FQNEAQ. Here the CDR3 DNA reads TGTGCCAGCAGCTTAGTTAGGGTTAACTATGGCTACACCTTC. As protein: CASSLVRVNYGYTF.

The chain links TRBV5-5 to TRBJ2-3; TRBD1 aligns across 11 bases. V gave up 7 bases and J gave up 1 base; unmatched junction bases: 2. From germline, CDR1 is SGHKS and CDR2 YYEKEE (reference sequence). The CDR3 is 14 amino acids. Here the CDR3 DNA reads TGTGCCAGCCAGGGACAGGGGGGCACAGATACGCAGTATTTT. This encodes CASQGQGGTDTQYF. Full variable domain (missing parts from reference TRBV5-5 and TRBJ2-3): DAGVTQSPTHLIKTRGQQVTLRCSPISGHKSVSWYQQVLGQGPQFIFQYYEKEERGRGNFPDRFSARQFPNYSSELNVNALLLGDSALYLCASQGQGGTDTQYFGPGTRLTVL.

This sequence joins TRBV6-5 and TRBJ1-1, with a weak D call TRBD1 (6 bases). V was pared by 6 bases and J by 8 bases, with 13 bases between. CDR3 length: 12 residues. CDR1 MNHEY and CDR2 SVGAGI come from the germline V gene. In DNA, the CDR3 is TGTGCCAGCAGGCTAAGACAGGAAGAAGCTTTCTTT. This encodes CASRLRQEEAFF.

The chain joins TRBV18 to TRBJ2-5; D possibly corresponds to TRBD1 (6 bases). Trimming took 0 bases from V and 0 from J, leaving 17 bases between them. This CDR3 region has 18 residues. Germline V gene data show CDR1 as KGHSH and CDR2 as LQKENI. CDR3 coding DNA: TGTGCCAGCTCACCACCCGGGACAAGGGGAGTGTACCAAGAGACCCAGTACTTC. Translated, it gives CASSPPGTRGVYQETQYF.

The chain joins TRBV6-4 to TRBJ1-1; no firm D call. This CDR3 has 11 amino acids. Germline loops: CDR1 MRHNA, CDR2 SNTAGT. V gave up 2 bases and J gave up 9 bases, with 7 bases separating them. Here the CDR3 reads CASSDGGKAFF. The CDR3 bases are TGTGCCAGCAGTGACGGCGGGAAAGCTTTCTTT.

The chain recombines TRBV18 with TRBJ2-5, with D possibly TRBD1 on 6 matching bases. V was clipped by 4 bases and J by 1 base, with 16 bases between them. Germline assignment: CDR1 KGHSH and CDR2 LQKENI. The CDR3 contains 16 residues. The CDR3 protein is CASSLGAGAIQETQYF. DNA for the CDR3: TGTGCCAGCTCACTAGGGGCAGGGGCCATCCAAGAGACCCAGTACTTC.